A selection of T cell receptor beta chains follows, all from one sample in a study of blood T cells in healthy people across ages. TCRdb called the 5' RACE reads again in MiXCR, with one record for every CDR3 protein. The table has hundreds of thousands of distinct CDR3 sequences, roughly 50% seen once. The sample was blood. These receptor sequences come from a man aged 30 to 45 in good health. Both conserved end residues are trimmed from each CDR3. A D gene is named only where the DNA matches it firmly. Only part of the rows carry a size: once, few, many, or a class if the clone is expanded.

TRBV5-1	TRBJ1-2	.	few	ASSLALRGGYGYT
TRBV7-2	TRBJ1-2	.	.	ASSQRLDYGYT
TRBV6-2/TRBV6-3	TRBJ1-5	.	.	ASSWAGVHNNQPQH
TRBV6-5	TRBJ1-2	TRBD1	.	ASSFLFGGGAYGYT
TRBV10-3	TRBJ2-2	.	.	AISETSPNTGELF
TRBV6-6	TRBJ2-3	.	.	ASRELRLSDTQY
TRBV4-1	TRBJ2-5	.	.	ASSQDATNQETQY
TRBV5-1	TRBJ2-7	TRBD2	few	ASSSGLAGGLSYEQY
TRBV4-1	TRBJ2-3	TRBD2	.	ASSQVSGLAGDTQY
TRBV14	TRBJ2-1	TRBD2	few	ASSPYVGGGNEQF
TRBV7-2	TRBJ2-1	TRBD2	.	ASSFPTSGGSYNEQF
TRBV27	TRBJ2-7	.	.	ASSFSWSLYEQY
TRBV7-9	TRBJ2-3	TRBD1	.	ASSLRGPRPGTDTQY
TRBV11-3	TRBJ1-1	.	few	ASSSTLGVEAF
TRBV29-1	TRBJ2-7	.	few	SVEVLGGQY
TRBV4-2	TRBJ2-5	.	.	ASSQVGGPYNEQY
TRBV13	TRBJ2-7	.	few	ASSLGGSHEQY
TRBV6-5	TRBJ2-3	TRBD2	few	ASSPAGGNTDTQY
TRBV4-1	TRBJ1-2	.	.	ASSRSSEGGTTYGYT
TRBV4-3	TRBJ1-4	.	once	ASSQTGTPNEKLF
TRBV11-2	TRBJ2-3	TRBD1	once	ASSSRGTGGNTQY
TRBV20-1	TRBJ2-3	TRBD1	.	SAIPGQGMGTQY
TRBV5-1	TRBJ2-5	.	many	ASSNPQETQY
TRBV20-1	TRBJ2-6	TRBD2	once	SARVPAGDGANVLT
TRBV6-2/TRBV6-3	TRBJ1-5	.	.	ASRRPTGQGNQPQH
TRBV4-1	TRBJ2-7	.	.	ASSQGSFGGTYEQY
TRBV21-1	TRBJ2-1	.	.	ASSSGSGNEQF
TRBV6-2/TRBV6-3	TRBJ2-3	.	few	ASSRQQVDTQY
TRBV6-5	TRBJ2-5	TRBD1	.	AGSYRQGMGETQY
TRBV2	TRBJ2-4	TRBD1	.	ASTETQGATKNIQY
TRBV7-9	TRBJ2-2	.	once	ASSRGAQNTGELF
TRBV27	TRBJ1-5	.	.	AGSFSENQPQH
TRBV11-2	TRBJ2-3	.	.	ASSTQPDTQY
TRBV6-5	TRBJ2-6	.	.	ASSYDGRSGANVLT
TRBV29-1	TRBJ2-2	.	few	SVEDRQTTNTGELF
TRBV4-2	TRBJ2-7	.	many	ASSPYAKGGEQY
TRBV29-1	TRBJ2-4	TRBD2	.	SVVPSGGVLAKNIQY
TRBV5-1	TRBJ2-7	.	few	ASSLADVGGNEQY
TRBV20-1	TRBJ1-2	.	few	SAETDNYHGYT
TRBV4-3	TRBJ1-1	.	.	ASSQVVSRNTEAF
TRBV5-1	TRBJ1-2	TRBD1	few	ASSLDDRVIYGYT
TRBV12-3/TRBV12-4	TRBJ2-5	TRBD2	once	ASRLAGGPPQETQY
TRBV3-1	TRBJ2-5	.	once	ASSQPLLGGGQETQY
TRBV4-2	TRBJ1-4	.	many	ASSQDVFGGTNEKLF
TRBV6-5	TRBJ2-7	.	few	ASRYEQGSIDEQY
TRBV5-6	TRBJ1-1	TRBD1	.	ASSGGTGGTSEAF
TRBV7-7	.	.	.	ASSSAGPSNEQY
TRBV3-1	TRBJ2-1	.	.	ASSQERGSYNEQF
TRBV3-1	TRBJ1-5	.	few	ASSQGGPQH
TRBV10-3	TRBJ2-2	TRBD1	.	ASRTGGMNTGELF
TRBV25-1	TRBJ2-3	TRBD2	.	ASSDVAGAFTDTQY
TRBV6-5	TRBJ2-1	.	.	ASSSKGYNEQF
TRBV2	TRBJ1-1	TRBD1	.	ASSERQGTEAF
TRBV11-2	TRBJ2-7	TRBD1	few	ASSSISGTGDYEQY
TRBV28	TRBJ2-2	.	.	ASSFDSLTGELF
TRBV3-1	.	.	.	ASSQGVDPQETQF
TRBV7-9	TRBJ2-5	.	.	ASSSRGSGETQY
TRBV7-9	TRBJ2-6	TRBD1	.	ASSSDRGQTGANVLT
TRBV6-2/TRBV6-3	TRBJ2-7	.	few	ASSYAAAPMY
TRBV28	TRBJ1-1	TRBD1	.	ATIRGQGARWGTEAF